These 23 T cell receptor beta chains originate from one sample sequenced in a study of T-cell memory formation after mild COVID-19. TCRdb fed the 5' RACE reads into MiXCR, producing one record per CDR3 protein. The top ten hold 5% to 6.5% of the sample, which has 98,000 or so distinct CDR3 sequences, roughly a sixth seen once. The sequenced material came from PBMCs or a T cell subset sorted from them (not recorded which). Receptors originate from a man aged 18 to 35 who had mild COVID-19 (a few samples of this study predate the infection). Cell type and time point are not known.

The CDR3 region is CASSVQGATEAFF. The CDR3 coding sequence is TGTGCCAGCAGCGTACAGGGGGCCACTGAAGCTTTCTTT. The chain recombines TRBV11-2 with TRBJ1-1, with 9 bases matching TRBD1. J gave up 4 bases and V 5 bases, and 2 bases lay outside the gene matches. Germline CDR1 SGHAT, CDR2 FQNNGV. This CDR3 contains 13 residues.

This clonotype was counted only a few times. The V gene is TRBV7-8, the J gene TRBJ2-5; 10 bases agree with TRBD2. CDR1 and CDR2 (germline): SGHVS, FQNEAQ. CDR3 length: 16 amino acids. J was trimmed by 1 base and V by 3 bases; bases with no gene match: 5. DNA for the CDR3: TGTGCCAGCAGCTTGACTAGCGGGCGTGCCCAAGAGACCCAGTACTTC. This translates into CASSLTSGRAQETQYF.

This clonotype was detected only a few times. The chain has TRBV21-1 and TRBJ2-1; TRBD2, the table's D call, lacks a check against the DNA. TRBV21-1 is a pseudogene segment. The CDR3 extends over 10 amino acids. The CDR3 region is CASSTPEQFF. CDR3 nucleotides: TGTGCCAGCAGCACTCCCGAGCAGTTCTTC.

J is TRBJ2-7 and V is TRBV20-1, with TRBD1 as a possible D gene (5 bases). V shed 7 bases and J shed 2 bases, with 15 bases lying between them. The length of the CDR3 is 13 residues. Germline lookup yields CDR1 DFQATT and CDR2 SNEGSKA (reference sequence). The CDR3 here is CSVGLGQAYEQYF. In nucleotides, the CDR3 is TGCAGTGTGGGGCTCGGGCAAGCCTACGAGCAGTACTTC.

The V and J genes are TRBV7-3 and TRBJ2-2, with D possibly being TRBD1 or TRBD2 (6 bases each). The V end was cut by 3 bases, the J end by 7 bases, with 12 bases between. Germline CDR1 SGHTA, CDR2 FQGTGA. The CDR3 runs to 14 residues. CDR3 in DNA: TGTGCCAGCAGCTTCGGAGGGGGGATCGGGGAGCTGTTTTTT. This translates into CASSFGGGIGELFF.

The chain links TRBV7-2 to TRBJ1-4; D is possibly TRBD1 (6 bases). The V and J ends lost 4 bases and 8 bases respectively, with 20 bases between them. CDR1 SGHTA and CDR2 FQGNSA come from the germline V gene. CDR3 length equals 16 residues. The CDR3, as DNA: TGTGCCAGCAGCTCCCCTTTGGGGGGGGCCCGCGAAAAACTGTTTTTT. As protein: CASSSPLGGAREKLFF.

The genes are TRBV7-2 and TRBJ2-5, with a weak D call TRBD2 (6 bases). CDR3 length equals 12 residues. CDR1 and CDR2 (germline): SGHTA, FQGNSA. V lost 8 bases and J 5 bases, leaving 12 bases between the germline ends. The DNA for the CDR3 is TGTGCCAGCGGGACTCTCCGGGAGACCCAGTACTTC. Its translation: CASGTLRETQYF.

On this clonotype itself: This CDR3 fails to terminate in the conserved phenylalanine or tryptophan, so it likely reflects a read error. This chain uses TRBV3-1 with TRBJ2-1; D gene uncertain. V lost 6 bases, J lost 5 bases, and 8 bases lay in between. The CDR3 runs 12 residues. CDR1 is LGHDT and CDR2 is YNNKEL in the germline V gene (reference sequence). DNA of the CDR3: TGTGCCAGCAGTCCACGCGACAATGAGCAGTTCTTA. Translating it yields CASSPRDNEQFL.

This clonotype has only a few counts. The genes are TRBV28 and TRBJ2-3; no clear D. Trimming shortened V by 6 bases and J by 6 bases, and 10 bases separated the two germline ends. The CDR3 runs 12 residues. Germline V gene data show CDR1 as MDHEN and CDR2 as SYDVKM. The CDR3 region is CASSPRRDTQYF. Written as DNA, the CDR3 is TGTGCCAGCAGCCCCCGGCGCGATACGCAGTATTTT. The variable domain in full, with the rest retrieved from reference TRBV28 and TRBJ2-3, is DVKVTQSSRYLVKRTGEKVFLECVQDMDHENMFWYRQDPGLGLRLIYFSYDVKMKEKGDIPEGYSVSREKKERFSLILESASTNQTSMYLCASSPRRDTQYFGPGTRLTVL.

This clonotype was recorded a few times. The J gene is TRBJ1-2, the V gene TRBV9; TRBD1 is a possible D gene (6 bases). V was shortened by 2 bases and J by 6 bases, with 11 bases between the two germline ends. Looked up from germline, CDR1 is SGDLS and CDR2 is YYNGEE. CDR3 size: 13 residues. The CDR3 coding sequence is TGTGCCAGCAGCGTGAGGGCAGGGGATGGCTACACCTTC. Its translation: CASSVRAGDGYTF.

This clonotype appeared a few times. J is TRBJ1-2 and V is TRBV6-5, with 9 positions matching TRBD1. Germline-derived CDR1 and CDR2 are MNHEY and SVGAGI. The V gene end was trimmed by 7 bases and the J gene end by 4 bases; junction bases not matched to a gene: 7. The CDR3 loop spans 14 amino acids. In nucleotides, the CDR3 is TGTGCCAGCAAAACAGGGGGCCGCATCTATGGCTACACCTTC. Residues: CASKTGGRIYGYTF.

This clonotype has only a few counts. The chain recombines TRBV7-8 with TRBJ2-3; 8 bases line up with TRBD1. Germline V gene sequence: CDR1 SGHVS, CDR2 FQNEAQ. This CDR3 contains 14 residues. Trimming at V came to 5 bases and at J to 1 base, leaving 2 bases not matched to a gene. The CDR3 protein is CASSLRGRTDTQYF. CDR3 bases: TGTGCCAGCAGCCTCAGGGGGCGCACAGATACGCAGTATTTT.

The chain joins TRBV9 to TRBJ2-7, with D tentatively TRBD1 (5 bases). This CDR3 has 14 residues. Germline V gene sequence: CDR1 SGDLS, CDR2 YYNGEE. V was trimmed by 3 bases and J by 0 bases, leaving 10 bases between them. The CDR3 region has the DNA TGTGCCAGCAGCGCAGGACACATCTCCTACGAGCAGTACTTC. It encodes CASSAGHISYEQYF.

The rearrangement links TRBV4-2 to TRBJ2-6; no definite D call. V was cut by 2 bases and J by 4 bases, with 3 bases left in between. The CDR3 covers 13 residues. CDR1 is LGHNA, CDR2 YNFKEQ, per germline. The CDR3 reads CASSQPGANVLTF. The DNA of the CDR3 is TGTGCCAGCAGCCAACCCGGGGCCAACGTCCTGACTTTC.

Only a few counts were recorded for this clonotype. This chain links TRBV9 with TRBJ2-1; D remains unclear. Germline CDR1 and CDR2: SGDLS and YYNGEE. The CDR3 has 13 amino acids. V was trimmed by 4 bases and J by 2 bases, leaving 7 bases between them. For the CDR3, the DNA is TGTGCCAGCAGCCCAGCCCCCTACAATGAGCAGTTCTTC. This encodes CASSPAPYNEQFF.

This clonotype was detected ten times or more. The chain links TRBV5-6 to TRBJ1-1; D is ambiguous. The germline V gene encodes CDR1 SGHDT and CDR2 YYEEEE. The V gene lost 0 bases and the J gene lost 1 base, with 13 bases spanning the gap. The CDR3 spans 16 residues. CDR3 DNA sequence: TGTGCCAGCAGCTTGGGCATCCAGGCAGGGAACACTGAAGCTTTCTTT. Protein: CASSLGIQAGNTEAFF.

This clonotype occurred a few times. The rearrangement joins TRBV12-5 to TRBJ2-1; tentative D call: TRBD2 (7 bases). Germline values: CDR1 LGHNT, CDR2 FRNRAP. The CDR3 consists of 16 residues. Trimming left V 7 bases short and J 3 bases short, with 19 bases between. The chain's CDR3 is CASAGPGGGSYNEQFF. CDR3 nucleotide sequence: TGTGCTAGTGCCGGGCCGGGGGGCGGGAGCTACAATGAGCAGTTCTTC.

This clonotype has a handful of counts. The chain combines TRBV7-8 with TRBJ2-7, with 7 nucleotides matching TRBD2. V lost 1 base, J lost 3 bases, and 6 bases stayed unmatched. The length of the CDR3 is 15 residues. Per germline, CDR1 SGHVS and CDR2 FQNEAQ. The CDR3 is CASSLGLADLYEQYF. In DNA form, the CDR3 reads TGTGCCAGCAGCTTAGGGCTAGCGGATCTCTACGAGCAGTACTTC.

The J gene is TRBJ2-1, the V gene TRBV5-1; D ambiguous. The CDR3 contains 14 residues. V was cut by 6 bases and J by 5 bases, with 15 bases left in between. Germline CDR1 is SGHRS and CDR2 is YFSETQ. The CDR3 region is CASNLRPYDNEQFF. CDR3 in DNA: TGCGCCAGCAACCTCCGCCCCTACGACAATGAGCAGTTCTTC.

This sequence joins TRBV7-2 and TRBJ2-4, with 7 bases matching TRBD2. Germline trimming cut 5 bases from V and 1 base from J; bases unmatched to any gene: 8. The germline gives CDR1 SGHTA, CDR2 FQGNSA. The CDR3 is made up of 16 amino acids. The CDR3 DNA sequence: TGTGCCAGCAGCGACCGACTAGCCGGGGCCAAAAACATTCAGTACTTC. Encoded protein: CASSDRLAGAKNIQYF.

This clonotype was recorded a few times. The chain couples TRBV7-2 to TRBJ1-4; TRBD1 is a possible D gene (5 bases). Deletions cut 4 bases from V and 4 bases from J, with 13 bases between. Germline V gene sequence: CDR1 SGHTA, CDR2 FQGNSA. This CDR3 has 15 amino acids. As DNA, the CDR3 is TGTGCCAGCAGCTCGCAGGGAATGGATAATGAAAAACTGTTTTTT. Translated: CASSSQGMDNEKLFF.

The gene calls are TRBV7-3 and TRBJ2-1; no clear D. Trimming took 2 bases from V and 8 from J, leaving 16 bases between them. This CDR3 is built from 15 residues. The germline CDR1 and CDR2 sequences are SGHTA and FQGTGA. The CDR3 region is CASSLEIAVGDEQFF. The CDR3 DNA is TGTGCCAGCAGCTTAGAAATAGCTGTGGGCGATGAGCAGTTCTTC.

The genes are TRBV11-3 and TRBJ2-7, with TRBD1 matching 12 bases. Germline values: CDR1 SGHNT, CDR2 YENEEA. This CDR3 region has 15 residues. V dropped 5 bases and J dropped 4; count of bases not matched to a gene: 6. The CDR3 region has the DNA TGTGCCAGCAGCCTAGGGACAGGGGGCGATTACGAGCAGTACTTC. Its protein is CASSLGTGGDYEQYF.